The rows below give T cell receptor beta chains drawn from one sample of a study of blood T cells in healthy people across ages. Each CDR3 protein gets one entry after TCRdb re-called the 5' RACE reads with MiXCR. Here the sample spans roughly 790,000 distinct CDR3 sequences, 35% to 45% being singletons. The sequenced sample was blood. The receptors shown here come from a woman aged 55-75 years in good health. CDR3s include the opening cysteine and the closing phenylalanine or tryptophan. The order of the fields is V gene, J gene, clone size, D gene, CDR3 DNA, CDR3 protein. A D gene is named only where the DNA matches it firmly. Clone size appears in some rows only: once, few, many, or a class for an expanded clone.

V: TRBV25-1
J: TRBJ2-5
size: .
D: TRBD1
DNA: TGTGCCAGCAGGACAGGGGAGAACCAAATCGGGGAGACCCAGTACTTC
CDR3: CASRTGENQIGETQYF

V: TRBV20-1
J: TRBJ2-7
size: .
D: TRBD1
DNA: TGCAGTGCTATACCAAGACAGGGGACCTACGAGCAGTACTTC
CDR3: CSAIPRQGTYEQYF

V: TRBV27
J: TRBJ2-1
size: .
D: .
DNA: TGTGCCAGCAGTTTTCAGGGGATCAAGTTCTTC
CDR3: CASSFQGIKFF

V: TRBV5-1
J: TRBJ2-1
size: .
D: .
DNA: TGCGCCAGCAGCTCTGAAAATGAGCAGTTCTTC
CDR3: CASSSENEQFF

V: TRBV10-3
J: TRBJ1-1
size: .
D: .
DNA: TGTGCCATCGCGATGGACAGGAACACTGAAGCTTTCTTT
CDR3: CAIAMDRNTEAFF

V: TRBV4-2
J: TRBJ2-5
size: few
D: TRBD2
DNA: TGTGCCAGCAGCCAGACCAACAATCCGGGACTAGCATTGGAGACCCAGTACTTC
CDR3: CASSQTNNPGLALETQYF

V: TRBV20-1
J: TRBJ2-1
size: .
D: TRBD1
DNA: TGCAGTGCCGTGAGGGACAGCGGCTACAATGAGCAGTTCTTC
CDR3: CSAVRDSGYNEQFF

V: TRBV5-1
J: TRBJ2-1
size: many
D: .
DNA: TGTGCTAGCAGCTTAGAAGGGGGCTCCTACAATGAGCAGTTCTTC
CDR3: CASSLEGGSYNEQFF

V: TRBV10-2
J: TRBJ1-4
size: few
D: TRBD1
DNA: TGCGCCAGCAGTGACCCGGGACAGGGACCCGAAAAACTGTTTTTT
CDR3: CASSDPGQGPEKLFF

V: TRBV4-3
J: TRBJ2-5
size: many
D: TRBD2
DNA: TGCGCCAGCAGCCAAGAGAGCGGGAGAGGCCCTTTGGAGACCCAGTACTTC
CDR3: CASSQESGRGPLETQYF

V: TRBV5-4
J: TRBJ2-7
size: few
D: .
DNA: TGTGCCAGCAGCTACGAGGCGGGCGGCACCTACGAGCAGTACTTC
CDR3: CASSYEAGGTYEQYF

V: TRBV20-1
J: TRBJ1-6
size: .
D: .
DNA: TGCAGTGCTAGCGGGGGGGCGGATTCACCCCTCCACTTT
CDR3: CSASGGADSPLHF

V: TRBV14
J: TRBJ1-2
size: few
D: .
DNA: TGTGCCAGCAGCCAAGATCGAAGAGGGATAGTATCTGGCTACACCTTC
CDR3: CASSQDRRGIVSGYTF

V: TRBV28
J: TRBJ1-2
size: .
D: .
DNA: TGTGCCAGCAGTGGGCCCGGGGGGGGATCACTTAACTATGGCTACACCTTC
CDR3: CASSGPGGGSLNYGYTF

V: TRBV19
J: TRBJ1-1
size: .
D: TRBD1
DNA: TGTGCCAGTAGTGTTAGGGACAGGGGGCTGGGGACTGAAGCTTTCTTT
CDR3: CASSVRDRGLGTEAFF

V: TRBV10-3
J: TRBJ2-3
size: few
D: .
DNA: TGTGCCATCAGAACTGGTTCCACAGATACGCAGTATTTT
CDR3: CAIRTGSTDTQYF

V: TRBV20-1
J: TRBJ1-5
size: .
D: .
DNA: TGCAGTGCTGGGGGGCAATTGAGCAATCAGCCCCAGCATTTT
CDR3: CSAGGQLSNQPQHF

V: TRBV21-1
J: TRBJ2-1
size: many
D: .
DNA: TGTGCCAGCAGCAAAAAATCCTCGGTCTCCCTCCCCTACAATGAGCAGTTCTTC
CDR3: CASSKKSSVSLPYNEQFF

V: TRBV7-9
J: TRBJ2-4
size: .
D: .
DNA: TGTGCCAGCAGCTTAGCCTGGGACCCCAGGGATAAGGAGCAGTACTTC
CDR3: CASSLAWDPRDKEQYF

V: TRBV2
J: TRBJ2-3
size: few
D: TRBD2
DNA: TGTGCCAGCCGGTGGTCACTAGCGGCTAGCACAGATACGCAGTATTTT
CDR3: CASRWSLAASTDTQYF

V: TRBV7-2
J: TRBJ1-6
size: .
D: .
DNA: TGTGCCAGCAGCTACGGACAGTATAATTCACCCCTCCACTTT
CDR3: CASSYGQYNSPLHF

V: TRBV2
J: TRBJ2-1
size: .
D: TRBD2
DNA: TGTGCCAGCCTACCGGGACTAGCTTCAGGGTGGGATGAGCAGTTCTTC
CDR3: CASLPGLASGWDEQFF

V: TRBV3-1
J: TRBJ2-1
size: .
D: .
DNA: TGTGCCAGCAGCCCCGGGGTAGGGGAACGCGATGAGCAGTTCTTC
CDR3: CASSPGVGERDEQFF

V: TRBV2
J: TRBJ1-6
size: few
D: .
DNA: TGTGCCAGCACCGGGGATCATTCACCCCTCCACTTT
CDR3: CASTGDHSPLHF

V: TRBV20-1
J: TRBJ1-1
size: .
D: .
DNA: TGCAGTGCTAGAGATCCGCAGGGGAACACTGAAGCTTTCTTT
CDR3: CSARDPQGNTEAFF

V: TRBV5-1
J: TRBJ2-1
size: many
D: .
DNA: TGCGCCAGCAGCTTGGATAACGACAGGGAGGTGTTCTTC
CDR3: CASSLDNDREVFF

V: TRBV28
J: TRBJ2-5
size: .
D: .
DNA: TGTGCCAGCAGTAGCAGGGTTGTCGAGACCCAGTACTTC
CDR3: CASSSRVVETQYF

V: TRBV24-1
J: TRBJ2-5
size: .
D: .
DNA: TGTGCCACCTCTTTAGGTGGGGACCTGGCAGAGACCCAGTACTTC
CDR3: CATSLGGDLAETQYF

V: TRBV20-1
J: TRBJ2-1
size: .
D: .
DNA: TGCAGTGCTAGGCTCCAGTCCGGTGAGCAGTTCTTC
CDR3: CSARLQSGEQFF

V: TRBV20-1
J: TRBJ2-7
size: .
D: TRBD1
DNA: TGCAGTGCTAGCCGAGGGACAGGGAACAACGAGCAGTACTTC
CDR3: CSASRGTGNNEQYF

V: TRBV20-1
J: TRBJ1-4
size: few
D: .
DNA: TGCAGTGCGAGTAGACAGGATAGGGAAAAACTGTTTTTT
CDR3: CSASRQDREKLFF

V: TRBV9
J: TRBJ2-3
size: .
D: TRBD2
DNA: TGTGCCAGCAGCGTTGCCAGCGGGAGGGGGGATACGCAGTATTTT
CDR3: CASSVASGRGDTQYF

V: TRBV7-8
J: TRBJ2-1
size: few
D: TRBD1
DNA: TGTGCCAGCAGCTTACCGGGACAGACCTACAATGAGCAGTTCTTC
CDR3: CASSLPGQTYNEQFF

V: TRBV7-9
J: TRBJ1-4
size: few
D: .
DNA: TGTGCCAGCAGCTTAGCCAGCGGACGGTCTGAAAAACTGTTTTTT
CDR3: CASSLASGRSEKLFF

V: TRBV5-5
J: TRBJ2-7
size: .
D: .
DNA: TGTGCCAGCAGCTTCAGGGTCTACGAGCAGTACTTC
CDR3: CASSFRVYEQYF

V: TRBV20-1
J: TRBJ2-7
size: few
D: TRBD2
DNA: TGCAGTGCTCGTTTGGCAGCGGGAGGGCCCAATAGCGAGCAGTACTTC
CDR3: CSARLAAGGPNSEQYF

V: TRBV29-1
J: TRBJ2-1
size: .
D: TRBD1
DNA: TGCAGCGTTGAGGGACAGGGGGCAGGAGAGACCCAGTTCTTC
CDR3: CSVEGQGAGETQFF

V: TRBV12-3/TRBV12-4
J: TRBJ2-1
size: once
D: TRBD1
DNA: TGTGCCAGCAGCCGAGAAACTAGGGGGCATGAGCAGTTCTTC
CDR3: CASSRETRGHEQFF

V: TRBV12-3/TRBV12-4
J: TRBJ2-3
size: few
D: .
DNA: TGTGCCAGCAGTTTAAGGGTGGCAGGCACAGATACGCAGTATTTT
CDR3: CASSLRVAGTDTQYF

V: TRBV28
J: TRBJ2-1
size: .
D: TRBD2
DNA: TGTGCCAGCATCGTGGCGGGGGGCTCGTACAATGAGCAGTTCTTC
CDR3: CASIVAGGSYNEQFF

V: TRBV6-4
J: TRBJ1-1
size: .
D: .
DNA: TGTGCCAGCAGTCCGAGGTTGAACACTGAAGCTTTCTTT
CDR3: CASSPRLNTEAFF

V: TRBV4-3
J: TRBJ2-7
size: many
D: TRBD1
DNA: TGCGCCAGCAGCCGGCACGAGTCAGGGGGAAGATCCTACGAGCAGTACTTC
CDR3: CASSRHESGGRSYEQYF

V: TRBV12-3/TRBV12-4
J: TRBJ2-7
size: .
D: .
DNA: TGTGCCAGCAGCTTACGGTGGGTCGAGCAGTACTTC
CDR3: CASSLRWVEQYF

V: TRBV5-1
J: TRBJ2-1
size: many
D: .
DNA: TGTGCCAGCAGTTTATCTAGTAATGAGCAGTTCTTC
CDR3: CASSLSSNEQFF

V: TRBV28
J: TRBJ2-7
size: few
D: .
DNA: TGTGCCAGCACCGGCTCGGCCTACGAGCAGTACTTC
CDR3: CASTGSAYEQYF

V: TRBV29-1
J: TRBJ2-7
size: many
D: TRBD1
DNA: TGCAGCGTTCTCGACGGGGGGACAGGGGGAGCCTACGAGCAGTACTTC
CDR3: CSVLDGGTGGAYEQYF

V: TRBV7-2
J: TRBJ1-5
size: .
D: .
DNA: TGTGCCAGCAGCTCGGAGGCAGGGGCGTCCAATCAGCCCCAGCATTTT
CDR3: CASSSEAGASNQPQHF

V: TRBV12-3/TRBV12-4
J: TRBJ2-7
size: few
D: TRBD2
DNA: TGTGCCAGCAGTCCAAATAGCGGGGGGGCACGCGAGCAGTACTTC
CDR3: CASSPNSGGAREQYF

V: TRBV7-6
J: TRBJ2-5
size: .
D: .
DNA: TGTGCCAGCAGCCCCCAGTTGAGTAATGAGCAGTACTTC
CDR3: CASSPQLSNEQYF